Listed here is a single T cell receptor beta chain. This sample was included in a study of blood T cells in healthy people across ages. In germline, CDR1 is SGDLS, CDR2 YYNGEE. The CDR3 has 14 residues. Then a second PCR, running roughly 6 to 12 cycles, was carried out with a sample-barcoded 5' primer and a J-beta primer mix. Each CDR3 protein is one row after TCRdb ran MiXCR on the 5' RACE reads. Of approximately 820,000 distinct CDR3 sequences listed, around two fifths are singletons. The TCR sequence derives from a man in his fifties or sixties in good health. Material: blood. The V gene is TRBV9, the J gene TRBJ2-5, with D unclear. The J call may be wrong; the DNA end is better matched by TRBJ2-7. CDR3 in amino acids: CASSPGRVSREQYF. CDR3 nucleotide sequence: TGTGCCAGCAGCCCAGGAAGGGTATCTCGCGAGCAGTACTTC.